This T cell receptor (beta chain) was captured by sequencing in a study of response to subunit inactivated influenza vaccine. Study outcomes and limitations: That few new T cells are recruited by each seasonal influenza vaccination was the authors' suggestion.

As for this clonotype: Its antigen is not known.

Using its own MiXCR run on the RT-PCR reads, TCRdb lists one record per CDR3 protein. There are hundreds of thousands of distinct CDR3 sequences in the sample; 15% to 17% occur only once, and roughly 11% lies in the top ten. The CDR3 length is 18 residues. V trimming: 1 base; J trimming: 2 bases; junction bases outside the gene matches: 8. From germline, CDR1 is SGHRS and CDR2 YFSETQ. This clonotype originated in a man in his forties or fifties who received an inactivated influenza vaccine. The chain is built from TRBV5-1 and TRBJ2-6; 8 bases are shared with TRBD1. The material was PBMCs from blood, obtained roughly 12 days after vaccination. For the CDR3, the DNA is TGCGCCAGCAGCTTGTCGGGGACAGGACCTCCTGGGGCCAACGTCCTGACTTTC. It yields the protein CASSLSGTGPPGANVLTF.